This T cell receptor (beta chain) was sequenced for a study of response to subunit inactivated influenza vaccine. Each CDR3 protein is one row after TCRdb ran MiXCR on the RT-PCR reads. The table lists roughly 790,000 distinct CDR3 sequences, around 21% of them singletons. Note on this clonotype: The antigen is unknown.

This CDR3 comprises 17 residues. CDR1 and CDR2 from the germline V gene are SGHRS and YFSETQ. V was pared by 0 bases and J by 2 bases, with 10 bases of the junction left unmatched. Study observations and caveats: Authors suggested each seasonal influenza vaccination recruits few new T cells.

The sequencing used PBMCs from blood, collected 5 to 6 days after vaccination. This clonotype originated in a man aged 45-60 years who received an inactivated influenza vaccine. This rearrangement joins TRBV5-1 to TRBJ2-7; 8 bases fit TRBD1. The CDR3 region has the DNA TGCGCCAGCAGCTTGGGACAGGGGATAATTCGAACCTACGAGCAGTACTTC. As protein: CASSLGQGIIRTYEQYF.